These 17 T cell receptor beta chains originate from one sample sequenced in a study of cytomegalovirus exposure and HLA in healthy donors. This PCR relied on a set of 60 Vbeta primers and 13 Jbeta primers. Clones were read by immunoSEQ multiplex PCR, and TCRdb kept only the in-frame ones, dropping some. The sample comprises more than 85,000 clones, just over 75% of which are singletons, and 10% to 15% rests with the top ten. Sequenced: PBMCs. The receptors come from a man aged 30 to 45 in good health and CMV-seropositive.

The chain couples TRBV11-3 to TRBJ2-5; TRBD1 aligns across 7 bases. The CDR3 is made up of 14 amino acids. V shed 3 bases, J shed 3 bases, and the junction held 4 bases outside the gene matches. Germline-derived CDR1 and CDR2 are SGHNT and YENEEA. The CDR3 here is CASSLGGQEETQYF. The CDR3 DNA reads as TGTGCCAGCAGCTTGGGTGGACAGGAAGAGACCCAGTACTTC.

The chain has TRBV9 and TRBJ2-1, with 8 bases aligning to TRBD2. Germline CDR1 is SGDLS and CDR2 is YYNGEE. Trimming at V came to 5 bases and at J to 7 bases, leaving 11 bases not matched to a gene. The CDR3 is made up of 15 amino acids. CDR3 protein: CASSFSGETLNEQFF. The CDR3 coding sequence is TGTGCCAGCAGTTTTAGCGGGGAAACGTTGAATGAGCAGTTCTTC.

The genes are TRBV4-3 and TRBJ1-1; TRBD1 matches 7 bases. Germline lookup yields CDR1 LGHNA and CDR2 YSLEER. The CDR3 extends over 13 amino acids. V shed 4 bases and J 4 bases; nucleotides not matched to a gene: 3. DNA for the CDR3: TGCGCCAGCAGCCTAGGGGGCGGCACTGAAGCTTTCTTT. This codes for CASSLGGGTEAFF.

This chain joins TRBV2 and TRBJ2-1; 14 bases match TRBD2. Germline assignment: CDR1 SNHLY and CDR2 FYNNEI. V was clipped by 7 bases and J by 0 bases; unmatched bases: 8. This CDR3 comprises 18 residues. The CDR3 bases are TGTGCCAGCACCATGGGACTAGCGGGGGCCGCCTCCTACAATGAGCAGTTCTTC. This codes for CASTMGLAGAASYNEQFF.

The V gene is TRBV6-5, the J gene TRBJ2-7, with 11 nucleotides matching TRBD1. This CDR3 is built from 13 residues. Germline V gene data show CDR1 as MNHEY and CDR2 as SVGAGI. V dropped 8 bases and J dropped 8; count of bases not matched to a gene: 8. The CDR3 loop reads CASRLDRGHKQYF. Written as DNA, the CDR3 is TGTGCCAGCCGCCTGGACAGGGGGCACAAGCAGTACTTC.

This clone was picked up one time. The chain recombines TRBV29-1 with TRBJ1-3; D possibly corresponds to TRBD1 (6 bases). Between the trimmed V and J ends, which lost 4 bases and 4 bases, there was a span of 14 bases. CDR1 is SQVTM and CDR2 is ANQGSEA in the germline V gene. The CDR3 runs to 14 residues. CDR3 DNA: TGCAGCGTTGCCCTGGGGGCGGTAGGAAACACCATATATTTT. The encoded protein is CSVALGAVGNTIYF.

CDR3 nucleotide sequence: TGCGCCAGCAGCTTGGGGAGTCGGACTGAAGCTTTCTTT. This codes for CASSLGSRTEAFF. The chain carries TRBV5-1 and TRBJ1-1; D ambiguous. Germline V gene lookup returns CDR1 SGHRS and CDR2 YFSETQ. This CDR3 region has 13 residues. Trimming pared 0 bases from V and 5 bases from J, leaving 8 bases between.

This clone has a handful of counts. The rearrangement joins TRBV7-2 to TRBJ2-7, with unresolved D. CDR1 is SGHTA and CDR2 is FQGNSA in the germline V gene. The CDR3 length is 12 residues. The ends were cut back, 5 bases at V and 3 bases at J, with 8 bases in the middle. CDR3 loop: CASSQVYYEQYF. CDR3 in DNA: TGTGCCAGCAGCCAGGTCTACTACGAGCAGTACTTC.

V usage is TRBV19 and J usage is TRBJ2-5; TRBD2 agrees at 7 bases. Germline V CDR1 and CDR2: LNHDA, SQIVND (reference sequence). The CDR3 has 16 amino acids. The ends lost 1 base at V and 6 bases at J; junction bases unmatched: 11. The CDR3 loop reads CASSIGPSGVLQTQYF. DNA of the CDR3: TGTGCCAGTAGTATAGGTCCTAGCGGTGTTCTCCAGACCCAGTACTTC.

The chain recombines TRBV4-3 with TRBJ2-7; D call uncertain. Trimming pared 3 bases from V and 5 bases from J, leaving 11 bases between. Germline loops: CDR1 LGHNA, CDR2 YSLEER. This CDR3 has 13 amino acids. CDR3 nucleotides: TGCGCCAGCAGCCAGGTTGGCTGGCACGAGCAGTACTTC. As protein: CASSQVGWHEQYF.

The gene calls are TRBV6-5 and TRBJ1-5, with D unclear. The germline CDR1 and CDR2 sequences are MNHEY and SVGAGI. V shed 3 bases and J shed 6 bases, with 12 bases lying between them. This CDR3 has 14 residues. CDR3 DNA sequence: TGTGCCAGCAGTTATAAGGGAGTGCGTCAGCCCCAGCATTTT. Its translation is CASSYKGVRQPQHF.

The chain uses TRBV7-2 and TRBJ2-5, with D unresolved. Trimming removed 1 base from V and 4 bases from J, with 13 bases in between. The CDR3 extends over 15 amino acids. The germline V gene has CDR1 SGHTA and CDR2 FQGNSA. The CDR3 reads CASSLGPEPPETQYF. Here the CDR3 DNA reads TGTGCCAGCAGCTTAGGGCCGGAGCCCCCAGAGACCCAGTACTTC.

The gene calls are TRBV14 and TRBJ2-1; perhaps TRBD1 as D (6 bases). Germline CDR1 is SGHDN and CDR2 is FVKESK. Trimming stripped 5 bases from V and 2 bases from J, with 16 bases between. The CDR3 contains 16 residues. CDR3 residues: CASSSLVGGPYNEQFF. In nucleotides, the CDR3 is TGTGCCAGCAGCTCCCTGGTAGGGGGACCCTACAATGAGCAGTTCTTC.

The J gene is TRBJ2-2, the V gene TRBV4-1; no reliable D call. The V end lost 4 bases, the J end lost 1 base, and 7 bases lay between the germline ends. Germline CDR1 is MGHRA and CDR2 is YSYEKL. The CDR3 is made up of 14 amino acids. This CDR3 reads CASSRGENTGELFF. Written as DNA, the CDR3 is TGCGCCAGCAGCCGCGGAGAGAACACCGGGGAGCTGTTTTTT.

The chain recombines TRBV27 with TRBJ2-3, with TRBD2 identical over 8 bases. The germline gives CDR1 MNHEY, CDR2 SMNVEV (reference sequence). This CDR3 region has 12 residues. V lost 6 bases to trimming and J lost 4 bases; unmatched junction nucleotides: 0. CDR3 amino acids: CASSGGADTQYF. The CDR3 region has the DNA TGTGCCAGCAGCGGGGGGGCAGATACGCAGTATTTT.

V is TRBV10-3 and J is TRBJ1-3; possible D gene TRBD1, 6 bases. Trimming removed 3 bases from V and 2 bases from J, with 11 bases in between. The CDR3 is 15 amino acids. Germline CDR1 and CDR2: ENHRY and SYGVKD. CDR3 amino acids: CAISDQGLAGNTIYF. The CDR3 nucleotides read TGTGCCATCAGTGATCAGGGGCTGGCTGGAAACACCATATATTTT.

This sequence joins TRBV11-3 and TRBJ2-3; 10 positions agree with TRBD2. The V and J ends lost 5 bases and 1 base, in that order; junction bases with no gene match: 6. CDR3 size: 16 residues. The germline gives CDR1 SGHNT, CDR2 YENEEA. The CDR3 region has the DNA TGTGCCAGCAGCCCCGGAACTAGCGGGGGCACAGATACGCAGTATTTT. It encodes CASSPGTSGGTDTQYF.